Listed here are 18 T cell receptor beta chains from one sample, sequenced in a study of blood T cells in healthy people across ages. A second PCR, run for about 7 to 12 cycles, used a sample-barcoded 5' primer plus a J-beta primer mix. Each CDR3 protein gets one entry after TCRdb re-called the 5' RACE reads with MiXCR. In the table there are fewer than 900,000 distinct CDR3 sequences, 45% to 50% of which are singletons. Sequenced sample: blood. The receptors were gathered from an older woman in good health.

The V and J genes are TRBV20-1 and TRBJ2-1; D remains unclear. Trimming left V 0 bases short and J 3 bases short, with 12 bases between. CDR3 length equals 15 residues. CDR1 and CDR2 from the germline V gene are DFQATT and SNEGSKA (reference sequence). In nucleotides, the CDR3 is TGCAGTGCTAGAGAGTGGCTCCAACTCTACAATGAGCAGTTCTTC. Protein product: CSAREWLQLYNEQFF.

V gene TRBV7-9 combines with J gene TRBJ2-7, with D unclear. Trimming shortened V by 0 bases and J by 5 bases, and 11 bases separated the two germline ends. This CDR3 has 14 residues. Germline V gene data show CDR1 as SEHNR and CDR2 as FQNEAQ (reference sequence). The CDR3 spells CASSLAVGPHEQYF. The CDR3 DNA is TGTGCCAGCAGCTTAGCAGTCGGACCCCACGAGCAGTACTTC.

The chain couples TRBV2 to TRBJ2-3, with 8 bases that match TRBD1. Germline assignment: CDR1 SNHLY and CDR2 FYNNEI. The CDR3 length is 15 residues. V was pared by 6 bases and J by 5 bases, with 10 bases of the junction left unmatched. Written as DNA, the CDR3 is TGTGCCAGCAGGCGGACAGGGTCAAACGGAGATACGCAGTATTTT. Its translation: CASRRTGSNGDTQYF. Together with reference TRBV2 and TRBJ2-3, the CDR3 gives the full variable domain: EPEVTQTPSHQVTQMGQEVILRCVPISNHLYFYWYRQILGQKVEFLVSFYNNEISEKSEIFDDQFSVERPDGSNFTLKIRSTKLEDSAMYFCASRRTGSNGDTQYFGPGTRLTVL.

The V call is TRBV14, the J call TRBJ2-7; TRBD2 aligns across 7 bases. Germline V gene data show CDR1 as SGHDN and CDR2 as FVKESK. J gave up 3 bases and V 4 bases, and 9 bases lay outside the gene matches. The CDR3 runs 15 residues. CDR3 sequence: CASSPIAGRGYEQYF. For the CDR3, the DNA is TGTGCCAGCAGCCCTATAGCGGGCCGAGGCTACGAGCAGTACTTC.

A word on this clonotype: One end of the junction fails to match germline, which may point to a read error. This chain joins TRBV10-3 and TRBJ1-2; no definite D call. Germline V gives CDR1 ENHRY, CDR2 SYGVKD. The CDR3 consists of 14 residues. CDR3 sequence (DNA): TGTGCCGTCAGTGACTCGGGCCGAATCTATGGCTACACCTTC. Protein product: CAVSDSGRIYGYTF.

This clonotype was seen a handful of times. V gene TRBV28 combines with J gene TRBJ2-3; D possibly corresponds to TRBD2 (6 bases). CDR1 and CDR2 (germline): MDHEN, SYDVKM. V lost 5 bases and J lost 6, with 15 bases in between. This CDR3 comprises 14 residues. For the CDR3, the DNA is TGTGCCAGCAGTCTACGACTAGTTAGTGATACGCAGTATTTT. Amino acid sequence: CASSLRLVSDTQYF.

As to this clonotype: A read error may be the cause here, since a much bigger clone is one base away. Since no conserved phenylalanine or tryptophan closes the CDR3, a read error is the likely cause. V gene TRBV7-2 combines with J gene TRBJ2-7, with D unresolved. The CDR3 is 14 amino acids. The germline gives CDR1 SGHTA, CDR2 FQGNSA. Trimming took off 5 bases at V and 6 bases at J, with 17 bases between the two ends. The CDR3 reads CASSPLGLGFEQYL. The CDR3 DNA follows: TGTGCCAGCAGCCCTTTGGGCCTAGGGTTCGAGCAGTACTTA.

In its sample, this clonotype was seen once. The gene calls are TRBV10-3 and TRBJ2-1; D not certain. CDR1 and CDR2 from the germline V gene are ENHRY and SYGVKD. This CDR3 comprises 14 residues. Trimming took off 4 bases at V and 8 bases at J, with 15 bases between the two ends. The CDR3 loop reads CAISVSLLFDEQFF. For the CDR3, the DNA is TGTGCCATCAGTGTAAGCCTACTCTTCGATGAGCAGTTCTTC.

About this clonotype: A junction boundary mismatches the germline segment, possibly from a read error. The chain is built from TRBV5-1 and TRBJ2-1; TRBD2 matches at 8 bases. The CDR3 is 15 residues long. Germline CDR1 and CDR2: SGHRS and YFSETQ. CDR3 protein: CACSWSGGSYNEQFF. Written as DNA, the CDR3 is TGCGCCTGCAGCTGGAGCGGGGGCTCCTACAATGAGCAGTTCTTC.

J is TRBJ1-1 and V is TRBV20-1; no reliable D call. V was pared by 1 base and J by 0 bases, with 9 bases between. There are 14 residues in the CDR3. CDR1 and CDR2 (germline): DFQATT, SNEGSKA (reference sequence). This CDR3 reads CSARADTMNTEAFF. CDR3 nucleotides: TGCAGTGCTAGAGCCGACACAATGAACACTGAAGCTTTCTTT.

This clonotype appeared a few times. The chain links TRBV20-1 to TRBJ2-3; D gene ambiguous. CDR1 and CDR2 from the germline V gene are DFQATT and SNEGSKA (reference sequence). Trimming shortened V by 4 bases and J by 2 bases, and 7 bases separated the two germline ends. The CDR3 is 12 residues long. The CDR3 coding sequence is TGCAGTGCTAAGCGAGACACAGATACGCAGTATTTT. Its protein is CSAKRDTDTQYF.

This chain uses TRBV15 with TRBJ1-4; 10 bases agree with TRBD1. This CDR3 has 14 residues. The V segment lost 3 bases and the J segment 7 bases; nucleotides outside the gene matches: 2. Germline V gene data show CDR1 as LNHNV and CDR2 as YYDKDF (reference sequence). CDR3 DNA sequence: TGTGCCACCAGCAGCCGGGACAGGGGTGAAAAACTGTTTTTT. Translation: CATSSRDRGEKLFF.

The chain has TRBV6-2 or TRBV6-3 and TRBJ2-2; D is undetermined. Germline V gene sequence: CDR1 MNHEY, CDR2 SVGEGT. Trimming removed 8 bases at V and 0 bases at J, with 16 bases between. The CDR3 contains 16 residues. CDR3 amino acids: CASSMRWPSNTGELFF. In DNA, the CDR3 is TGTGCCAGCTCCATGAGGTGGCCATCGAACACCGGGGAGCTGTTTTTT.

This clonotype came up a few times. V is TRBV10-3 and J is TRBJ1-4; D is unclear. The CDR3 consists of 12 residues. Germline CDR1 reads ENHRY; CDR2 reads SYGVKD. Trimming stripped 2 bases from V and 5 bases from J, with 3 bases between. The DNA for the CDR3 is TGTGCCATCAGTGAGGCGAATGAAAAACTGTTTTTT. It translates to CAISEANEKLFF.

V gene TRBV5-5 combines with J gene TRBJ2-1; D remains unclear. The CDR3 is made up of 15 amino acids. Germline V gene lookup returns CDR1 SGHKS and CDR2 YYEKEE (reference sequence). Trimming shortened V by 4 bases and J by 0 bases, and 11 bases separated the two germline ends. CDR3 nucleotides: TGTGCCAGCAGCCCCAACTCAGGCTCCTACAATGAGCAGTTCTTC. Translation gives CASSPNSGSYNEQFF.

This clonotype was detected once. The V call is TRBV28, the J call TRBJ2-7; D perhaps matches TRBD1 (6 bases). Between the trimmed V and J ends, which lost 7 bases and 2 bases, there was a span of 24 bases. The CDR3 runs 17 residues. Germline V gene lookup returns CDR1 MDHEN and CDR2 SYDVKM. CDR3 in amino acids: CASTSDRRKTFTYEQYF. The CDR3, as DNA: TGTGCCAGCACCTCAGACAGGAGAAAGACTTTTACCTACGAGCAGTACTTC.

The rearrangement links TRBV29-1 to TRBJ2-1, with 7 bases lining up with TRBD1. Germline loops: CDR1 SQVTM, CDR2 ANQGSEA. V gave up 6 bases and J gave up 7 bases; unmatched junction bases: 15. This CDR3 spans 15 amino acids. The CDR3 nucleotides are TGCAGCGTGGGGACAGATTTTTACTGGGGAAATGAGCAGTTCTTC. Translation: CSVGTDFYWGNEQFF.

The chain is built from TRBV28 and TRBJ2-7; D gene uncertain. Looked up from germline, CDR1 is MDHEN and CDR2 is SYDVKM. The CDR3 consists of 17 residues. V was pared by 5 bases and J by 0 bases, with 20 bases between. Written as DNA, the CDR3 is TGTGCCAGCAGTGAAAACAGTTGGGTTACGAGCTCCTACGAGCAGTACTTC. Translated: CASSENSWVTSSYEQYF.